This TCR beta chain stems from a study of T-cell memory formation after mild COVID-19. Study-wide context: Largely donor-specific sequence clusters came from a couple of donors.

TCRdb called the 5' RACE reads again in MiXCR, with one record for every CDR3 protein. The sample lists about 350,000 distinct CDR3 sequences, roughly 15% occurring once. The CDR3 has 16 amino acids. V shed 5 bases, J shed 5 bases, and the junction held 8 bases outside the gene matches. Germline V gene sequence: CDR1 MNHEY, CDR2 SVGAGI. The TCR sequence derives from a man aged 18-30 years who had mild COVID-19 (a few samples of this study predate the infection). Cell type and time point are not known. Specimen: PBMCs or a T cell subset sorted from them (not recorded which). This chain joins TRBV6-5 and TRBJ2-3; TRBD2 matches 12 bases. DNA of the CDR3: TGTGCCAGCAGTACTAGCGGGGGGCCCTGGGGAGATACGCAGTATTTT. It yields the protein CASSTSGGPWGDTQYF.